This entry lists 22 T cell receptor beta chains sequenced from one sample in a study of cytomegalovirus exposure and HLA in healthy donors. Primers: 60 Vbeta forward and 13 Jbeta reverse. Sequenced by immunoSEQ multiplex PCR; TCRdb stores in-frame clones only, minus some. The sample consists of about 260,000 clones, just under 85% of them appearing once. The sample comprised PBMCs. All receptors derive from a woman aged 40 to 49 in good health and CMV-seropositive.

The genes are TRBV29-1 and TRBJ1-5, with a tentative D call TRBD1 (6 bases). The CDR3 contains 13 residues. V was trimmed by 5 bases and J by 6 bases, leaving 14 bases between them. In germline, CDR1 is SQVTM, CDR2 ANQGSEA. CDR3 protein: CSVQNPGVQPQHF. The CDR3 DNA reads TGCAGCGTTCAAAACCCAGGGGTTCAGCCCCAGCATTTT.

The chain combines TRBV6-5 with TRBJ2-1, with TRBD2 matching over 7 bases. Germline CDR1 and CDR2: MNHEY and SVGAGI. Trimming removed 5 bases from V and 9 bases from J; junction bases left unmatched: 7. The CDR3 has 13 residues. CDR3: CASSLGGVGEQFF. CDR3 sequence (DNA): TGTGCCAGCAGTCTTGGGGGGGTTGGTGAGCAGTTCTTC.

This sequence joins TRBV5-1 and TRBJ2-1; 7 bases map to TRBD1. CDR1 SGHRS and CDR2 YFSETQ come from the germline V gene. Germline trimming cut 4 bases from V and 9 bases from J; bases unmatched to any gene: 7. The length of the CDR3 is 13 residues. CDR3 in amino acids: CASSLHGTAEQFF. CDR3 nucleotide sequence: TGCGCCAGCAGCCTCCACGGGACAGCTGAGCAGTTCTTC.

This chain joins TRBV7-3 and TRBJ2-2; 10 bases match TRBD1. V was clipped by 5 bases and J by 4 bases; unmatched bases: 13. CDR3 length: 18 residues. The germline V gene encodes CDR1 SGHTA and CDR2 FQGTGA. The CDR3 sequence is CASSPRPGTGVGTGELFF. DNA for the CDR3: TGTGCCAGCAGCCCGCGTCCCGGGACAGGGGTAGGCACCGGGGAGCTGTTTTTT.

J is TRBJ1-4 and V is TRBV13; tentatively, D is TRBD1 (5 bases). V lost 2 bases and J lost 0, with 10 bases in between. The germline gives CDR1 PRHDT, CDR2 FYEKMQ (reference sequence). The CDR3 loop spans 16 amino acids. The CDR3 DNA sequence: TGTGCCAGCAGCTTAAGACAGCTAGCAACTAATGAAAAACTGTTTTTT. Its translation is CASSLRQLATNEKLFF.

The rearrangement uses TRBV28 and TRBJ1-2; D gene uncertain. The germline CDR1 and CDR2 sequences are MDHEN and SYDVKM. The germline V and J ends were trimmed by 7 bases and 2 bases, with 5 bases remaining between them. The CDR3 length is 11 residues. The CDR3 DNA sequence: TGTGCCAGCACCGAGAACTATGGCTACACCTTC. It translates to CASTENYGYTF.

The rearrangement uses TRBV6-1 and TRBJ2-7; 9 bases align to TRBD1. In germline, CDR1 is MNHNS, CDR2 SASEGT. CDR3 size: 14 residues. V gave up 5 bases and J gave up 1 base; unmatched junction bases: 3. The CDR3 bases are TGTGCCAGCAGTCGCGGGACAGGGTCCTACGAGCAGTACTTC. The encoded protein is CASSRGTGSYEQYF.

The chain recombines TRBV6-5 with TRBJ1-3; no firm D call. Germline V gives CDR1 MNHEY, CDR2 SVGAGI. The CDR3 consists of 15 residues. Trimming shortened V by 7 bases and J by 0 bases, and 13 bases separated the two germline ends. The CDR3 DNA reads TGTGCCAGCACCACCTCAGCTAGCTCTGGAAACACCATATATTTT. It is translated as CASTTSASSGNTIYF.

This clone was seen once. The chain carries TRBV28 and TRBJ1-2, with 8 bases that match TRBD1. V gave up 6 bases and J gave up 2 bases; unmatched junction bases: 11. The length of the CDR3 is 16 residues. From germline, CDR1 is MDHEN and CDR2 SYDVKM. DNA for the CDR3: TGTGCCAGCAGGCCCTCGACAGGGGAGAAAAACTATGGCTACACCTTC. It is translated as CASRPSTGEKNYGYTF.

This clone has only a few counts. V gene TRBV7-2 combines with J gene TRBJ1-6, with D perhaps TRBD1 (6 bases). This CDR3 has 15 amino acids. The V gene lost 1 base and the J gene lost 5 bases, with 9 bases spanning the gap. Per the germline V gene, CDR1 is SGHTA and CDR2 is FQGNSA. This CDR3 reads CASSLDRVDNSPLHF. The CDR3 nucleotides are TGTGCCAGCAGCTTAGACAGGGTGGATAATTCACCCCTCCACTTT.

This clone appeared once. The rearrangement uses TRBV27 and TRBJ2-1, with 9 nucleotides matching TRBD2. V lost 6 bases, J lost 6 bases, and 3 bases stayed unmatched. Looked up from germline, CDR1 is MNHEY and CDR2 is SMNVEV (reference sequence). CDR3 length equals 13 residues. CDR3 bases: TGTGCCAGCAGGCGGGAGGGCGGCAATGAGCAGTTCTTC. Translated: CASRREGGNEQFF.

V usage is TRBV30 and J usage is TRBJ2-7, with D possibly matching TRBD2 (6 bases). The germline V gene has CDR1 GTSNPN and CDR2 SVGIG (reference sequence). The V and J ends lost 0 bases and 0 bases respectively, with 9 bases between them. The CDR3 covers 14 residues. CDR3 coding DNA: TGTGCCTGGAGTGTGTCCGGGAGCTCCTACGAGCAGTACTTC. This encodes CAWSVSGSSYEQYF. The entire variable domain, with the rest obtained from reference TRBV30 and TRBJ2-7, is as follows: SQTIHQWPATLVQPVGSPLSLECTVEGTSNPNLYWYRQAAGRGLQLLFYSVGIGQISSEVPQNLSASRPQDRQFILSSKKLLLSDSGFYLCAWSVSGSSYEQYFGPGTRLTVT.

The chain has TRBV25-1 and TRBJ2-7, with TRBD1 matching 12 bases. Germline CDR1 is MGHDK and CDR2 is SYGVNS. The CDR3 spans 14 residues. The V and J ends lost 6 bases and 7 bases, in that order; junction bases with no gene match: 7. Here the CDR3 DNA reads TGTGCCAGCAGGGCCGGGACAGGGGGCCTTGAGCAGTACTTC. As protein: CASRAGTGGLEQYF.

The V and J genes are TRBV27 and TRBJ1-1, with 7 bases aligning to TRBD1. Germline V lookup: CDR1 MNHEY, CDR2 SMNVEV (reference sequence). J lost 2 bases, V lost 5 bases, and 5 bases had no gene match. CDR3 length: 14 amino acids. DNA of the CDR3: TGTGCCAGCAGTGCCGGGACAGTTAACACTGAAGCTTTCTTT. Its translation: CASSAGTVNTEAFF.

CDR3 protein: CASGTSGVNTGELFF. The CDR3 coding sequence is TGTGCCTCCGGGACTAGCGGGGTGAACACCGGGGAGCTGTTTTTT. This rearrangement joins TRBV30 to TRBJ2-2; TRBD2 matches 13 bases. Germline V gene lookup returns CDR1 GTSNPN and CDR2 SVGIG (reference sequence). Trimming removed 7 bases from V and 1 base from J; junction bases left unmatched: 3. This CDR3 has 15 amino acids.

DNA for the CDR3: TGTGCCTGGAGTATAGGGGTCGGGGAGCTGTTTTTT. It specifies CAWSIGVGELFF. This chain joins TRBV30 and TRBJ2-2; TRBD1 is a possible D gene (5 bases). CDR1 is GTSNPN, CDR2 SVGIG, per germline (reference sequence). V was shortened by 2 bases and J by 7 bases, with 8 bases between the two germline ends. The CDR3 has 12 amino acids. Based on the CDR3 plus reference TRBV30 and TRBJ2-2, the full variable domain is SQTIHQWPATLVQPVGSPLSLECTVEGTSNPNLYWYRQAAGRGLQLLFYSVGIGQISSEVPQNLSASRPQDRQFILSSKKLLLSDSGFYLCAWSIGVGELFFGEGSRLTVL.

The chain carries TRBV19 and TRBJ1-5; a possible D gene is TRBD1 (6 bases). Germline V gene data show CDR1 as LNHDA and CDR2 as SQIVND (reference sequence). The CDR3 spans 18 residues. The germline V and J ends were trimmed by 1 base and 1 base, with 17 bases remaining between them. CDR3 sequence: CASSIVGHTLGSNQPQHF. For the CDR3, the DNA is TGTGCCAGTAGTATAGTGGGACATACACTGGGCAGCAATCAGCCCCAGCATTTT.

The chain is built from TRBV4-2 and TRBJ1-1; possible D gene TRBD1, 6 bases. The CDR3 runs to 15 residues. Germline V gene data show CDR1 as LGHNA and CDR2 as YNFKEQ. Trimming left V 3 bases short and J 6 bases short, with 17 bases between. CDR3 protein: CASSHPTYRDPEAFF. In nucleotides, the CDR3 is TGTGCCAGCAGCCACCCCACATACAGGGACCCTGAAGCTTTCTTT.

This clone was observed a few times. The CDR3 loop reads CASSQDSSGGYTF. CDR3 bases: TGTGCCAGCTCACAAGACAGTTCCGGTGGCTACACCTTC. The V and J genes are TRBV18 and TRBJ1-2; D possibly corresponds to TRBD1 (5 bases). V lost 4 bases to trimming and J lost 7 bases, with 13 bases between them. Germline V lookup: CDR1 KGHSH, CDR2 LQKENI. The CDR3 consists of 13 residues.

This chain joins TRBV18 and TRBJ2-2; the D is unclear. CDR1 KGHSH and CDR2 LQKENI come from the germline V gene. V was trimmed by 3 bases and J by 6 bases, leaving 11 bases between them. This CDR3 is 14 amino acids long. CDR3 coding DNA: TGTGCCAGCTCACCTCAGAGGCCCCCCGGGGAGCTGTTTTTT. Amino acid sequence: CASSPQRPPGELFF.

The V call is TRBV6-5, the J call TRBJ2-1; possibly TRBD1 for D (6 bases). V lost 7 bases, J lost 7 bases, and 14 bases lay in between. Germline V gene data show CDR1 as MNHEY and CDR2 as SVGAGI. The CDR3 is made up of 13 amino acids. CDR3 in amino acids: CASKNRVWNEQFF. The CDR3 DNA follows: TGTGCCAGCAAAAACAGGGTTTGGAATGAGCAGTTCTTC.

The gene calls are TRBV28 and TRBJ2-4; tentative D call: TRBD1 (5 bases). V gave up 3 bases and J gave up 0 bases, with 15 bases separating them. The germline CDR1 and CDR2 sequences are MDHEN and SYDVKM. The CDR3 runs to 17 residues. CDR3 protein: CASSFLSAGIAKNIQYF. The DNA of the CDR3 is TGTGCCAGCAGTTTTTTGAGCGCAGGGATAGCCAAAAACATTCAGTACTTC.